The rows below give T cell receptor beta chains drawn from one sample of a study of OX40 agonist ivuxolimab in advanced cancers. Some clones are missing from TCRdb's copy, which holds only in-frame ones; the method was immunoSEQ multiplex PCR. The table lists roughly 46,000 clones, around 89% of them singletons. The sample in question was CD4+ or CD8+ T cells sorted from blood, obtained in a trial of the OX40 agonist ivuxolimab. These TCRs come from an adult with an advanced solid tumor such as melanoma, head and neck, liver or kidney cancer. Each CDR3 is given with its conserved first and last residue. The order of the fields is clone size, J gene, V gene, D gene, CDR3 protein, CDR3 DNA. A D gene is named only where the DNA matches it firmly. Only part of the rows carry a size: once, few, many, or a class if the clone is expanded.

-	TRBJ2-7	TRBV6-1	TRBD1	CASSELTQGAAHEQYF	TGTGCCAGCAGTGAACTCACGCAGGGGGCTGCCCACGAGCAGTACTTC
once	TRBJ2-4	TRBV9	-	CASSGRSGDRENIQYF	TGTGCCAGCAGCGGGAGGTCGGGAGACAGAGAAAACATTCAGTACTTC
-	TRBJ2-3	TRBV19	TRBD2	CASSKNSGRTDTQYF	TGTGCCAGTAGTAAAAATAGCGGGAGGACAGATACGCAGTATTTT
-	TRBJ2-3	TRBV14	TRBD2	CASSPGLAGADVGTDTQYF	TGTGCCAGCAGCCCGGGACTAGCGGGAGCGGATGTGGGCACAGATACGCAGTATTTT
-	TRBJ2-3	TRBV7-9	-	CASSAVWGGTDTQYF	TGTGCCAGCAGCGCCGTTTGGGGGGGCACAGATACGCAGTATTTT
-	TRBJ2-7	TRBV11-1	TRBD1	CASSPTGVDEQYF	TGTGCCAGCAGCCCGACAGGGGTGGACGAGCAGTACTTC
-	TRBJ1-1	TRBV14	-	CASSQVGTTRGTEAFF	TGTGCCAGCAGCCAAGTAGGGACGACACGCGGCACTGAAGCTTTCTTT
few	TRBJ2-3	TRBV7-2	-	CASSPLDLAATDTQYF	TGTGCCAGCAGTCCCCTGGACCTAGCAGCCACAGATACGCAGTATTTT
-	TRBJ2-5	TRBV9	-	CASSVVEEETQYF	TGTGCCAGCAGCGTAGTAGAAGAAGAGACCCAGTACTTC
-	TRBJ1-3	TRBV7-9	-	CASSLEERASGNTIYF	TGTGCCAGCAGCTTAGAGGAACGGGCCTCTGGAAACACCATATATTTT
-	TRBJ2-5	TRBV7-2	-	CASSPEDQETQYF	TGTGCCAGCAGCCCGGAGGATCAAGAGACCCAGTACTTC
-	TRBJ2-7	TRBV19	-	CASSMWTTGHEQYF	TGTGCCAGTAGTATGTGGACTACGGGTCACGAGCAGTACTTC
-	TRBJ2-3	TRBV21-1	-	CAFSDRGQGDTQYF	TGTGCCTTTTCGGACAGGGGGCAAGGAGATACGCAGTATTTT
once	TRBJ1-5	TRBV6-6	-	CASSGTGTAFNPQHF	TGTGCCAGCAGTGGTACCGGGACCGCGTTTAACCCCCAGCATTTT
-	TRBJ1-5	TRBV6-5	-	CASRTRGGWDQPQHF	TGTGCCAGCAGAACGCGCGGGGGCTGGGATCAGCCCCAGCATTTT
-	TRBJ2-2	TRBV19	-	CASSIAGVGTGELFF	TGTGCCAGTAGTATAGCAGGGGTGGGGACCGGGGAGCTGTTTTTT
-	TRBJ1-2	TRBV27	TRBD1	CASSRGTGHGYTF	TGTGCCAGCAGCCGGGGGACAGGGCATGGCTACACCTTC
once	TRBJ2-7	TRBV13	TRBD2	CASSLGGGTSGSYEQYF	TGTGCCAGCAGCTTAGGAGGGGGGACTAGCGGGTCCTACGAGCAGTACTTC
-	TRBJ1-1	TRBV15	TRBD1	CATSGQGIAAEAFF	TGTGCCACCAGCGGACAGGGTATTGCGGCTGAAGCTTTCTTT
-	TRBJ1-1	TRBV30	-	CAWSALLNTEAFF	TGTGCCTGGAGTGCCCTCCTGAACACTGAAGCTTTCTTT
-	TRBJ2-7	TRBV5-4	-	CASSLPQQGGEQYF	TGTGCCAGCAGCTTGCCCCAACAGGGAGGCGAGCAGTACTTC
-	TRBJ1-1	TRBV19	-	CASSIAGGGNTEAFF	TGTGCCAGTAGTATAGCCGGGGGAGGAAACACTGAAGCTTTCTTT
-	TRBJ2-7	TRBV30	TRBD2	CAWSVRLAGTHEQYF	TGTGCCTGGAGTGTACGGCTAGCGGGAACCCACGAGCAGTACTTC
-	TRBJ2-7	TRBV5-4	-	CASSGSGDEQYF	TGTGCCAGCAGCGGTTCAGGCGACGAGCAGTACTTC
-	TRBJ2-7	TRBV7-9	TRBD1	CASSLVGTVQYEQYF	TGTGCCAGCAGCTTAGTCGGGACAGTACAATACGAGCAGTACTTC
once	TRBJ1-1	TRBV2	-	CASSEYETFF	TGTGCCAGCAGTGAGTATGAGACTTTCTTT
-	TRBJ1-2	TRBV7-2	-	CASRDQGYGYTF	TGTGCCAGCCGGGACCAAGGGTATGGCTACACCTTC
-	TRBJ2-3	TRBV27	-	CASSSYTGGTDTQYF	TGTGCCAGCAGTTCCTACACGGGGGGCACAGATACGCAGTATTTT
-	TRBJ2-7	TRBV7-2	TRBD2	CASSFGTSGGYEQYF	TGTGCCAGCAGCTTCGGGACTAGCGGGGGCTACGAGCAGTACTTC
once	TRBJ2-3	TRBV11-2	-	CASSWPADTQYF	TGTGCCAGCAGCTGGCCAGCAGATACGCAGTATTTT
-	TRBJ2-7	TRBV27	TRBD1	CASSLGQGTSYEQYF	TGTGCCAGCAGTTTGGGACAGGGGACCTCCTACGAGCAGTACTTC
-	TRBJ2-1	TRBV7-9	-	CASSLGAYDEQFF	TGTGCCAGCAGCTTAGGGGCTTACGATGAGCAGTTCTTC
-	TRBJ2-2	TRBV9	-	CASSVTGTGELFF	TGTGCCAGCAGCGTCACGGGTACAGGGGAGCTGTTTTTT
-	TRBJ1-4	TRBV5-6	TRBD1	CASSFGTGDEKLFF	TGTGCCAGCAGCTTCGGGACAGGGGATGAAAAACTGTTTTTT
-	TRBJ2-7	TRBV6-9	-	CASSHGHEQYF	TGTGCCAGCAGCCACGGGCACGAGCAGTACTTC
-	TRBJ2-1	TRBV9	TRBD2	CASSSGAGGIYNEQFF	TGTGCCAGCAGCTCCGGAGCGGGAGGGATCTACAATGAGCAGTTCTTC
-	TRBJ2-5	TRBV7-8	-	CASSLALPGEHLKETQYF	TGTGCCAGCAGCTTAGCGCTCCCAGGGGAACATCTTAAAGAGACCCAGTACTTC
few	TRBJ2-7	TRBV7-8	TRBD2	CASSPLTSGRGEQYF	TGTGCCAGCAGCCCATTGACTAGCGGGAGGGGCGAGCAGTACTTC
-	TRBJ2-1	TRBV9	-	CASSGAGTENEQFF	TGTGCCAGCTCGGGGGCGGGGACGGAAAATGAGCAGTTCTTC
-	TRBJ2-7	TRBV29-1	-	CSVEVPRGHSYEQYF	TGCAGCGTTGAAGTCCCCAGGGGACACTCCTACGAGCAGTACTTC
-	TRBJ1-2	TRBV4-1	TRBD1	CASSRGTGDLYGYTF	TGCGCCAGCAGCCGAGGGACAGGGGACCTATATGGCTACACCTTC
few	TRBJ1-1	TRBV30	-	CAWLPHRYQAFF	TGTGCCTGGCTACCCCATCGGTACCAGGCTTTCTTT
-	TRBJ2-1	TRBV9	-	CASDNDSHISSYNEQFF	TGTGCCAGCGATAACGACAGTCACATAAGCTCCTACAATGAGCAGTTCTTC
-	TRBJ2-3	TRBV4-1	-	CASSQVGTDTQYF	TGCGCCAGCAGCCAAGTGGGAACAGATACGCAGTATTTT
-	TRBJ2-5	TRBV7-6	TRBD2	CASSRAGTSGEQYF	TGTGCCAGCAGCCGAGCGGGGACTAGCGGTGAGCAGTACTTC
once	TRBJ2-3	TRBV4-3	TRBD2	CASSQALAGTTDTQYF	TGCGCCAGCAGCCAAGCACTAGCGGGTACCACAGATACGCAGTATTTT
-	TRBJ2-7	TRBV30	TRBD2	CAWSVRWGGNLLPSYEQYF	TGTGCCTGGAGTGTCCGATGGGGGGGTAACCTCCTCCCCTCCTACGAGCAGTACTTC
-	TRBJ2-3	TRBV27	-	CASSSRTWPDTQYF	TGTGCCAGCAGCAGTAGGACCTGGCCAGATACGCAGTATTTT
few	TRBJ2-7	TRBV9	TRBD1	CASSGQGYEQYF	TGTGCCAGCAGCGGACAGGGTTACGAGCAGTACTTC
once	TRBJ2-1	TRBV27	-	CASSPTHQPGRNYNEQFF	TGTGCCAGCAGTCCAACTCACCAACCGGGACGCAACTACAATGAGCAGTTCTTC
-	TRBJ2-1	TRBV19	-	CASSNGGDYNEQFF	TGTGCCAGTAGTAACGGGGGAGACTACAATGAGCAGTTCTTC
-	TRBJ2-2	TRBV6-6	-	CASSYGVGTGELFF	TGTGCCAGCAGTTACGGGGTGGGGACCGGGGAGCTGTTTTTT
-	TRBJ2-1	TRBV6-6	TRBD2	CASSQREGIEQFF	TGTGCCAGCAGTCAGCGGGAGGGAATTGAGCAGTTCTTC
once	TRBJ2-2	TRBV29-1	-	CSVGSDQGTGELFF	TGCAGCGTTGGAAGCGATCAAGGCACCGGGGAGCTGTTTTTT
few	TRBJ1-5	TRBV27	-	CASSFGADNQPQHF	TGTGCCAGCAGTTTTGGGGCAGACAATCAGCCCCAGCATTTT
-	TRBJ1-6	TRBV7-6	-	CASSLDAGHSSPLHF	TGTGCCAGCAGCTTAGATGCGGGGCATAGTTCACCCCTCCACTTT
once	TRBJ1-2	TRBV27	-	CASSLSTVLVPTF	TGTGCCAGCAGTTTATCCACAGTGTTAGTCCCCACCTTC
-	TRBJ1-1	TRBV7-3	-	CASSPAGNTEAFF	TGTGCCAGCAGCCCCGCCGGGAACACTGAAGCTTTCTTT
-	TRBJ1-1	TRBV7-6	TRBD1	CASRQGGEPFF	TGTGCCAGTAGACAGGGGGGGGAACCCTTCTTT
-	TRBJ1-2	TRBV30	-	CAWRTPVYGYTF	TGTGCCTGGAGGACACCGGTTTATGGCTACACCTTC